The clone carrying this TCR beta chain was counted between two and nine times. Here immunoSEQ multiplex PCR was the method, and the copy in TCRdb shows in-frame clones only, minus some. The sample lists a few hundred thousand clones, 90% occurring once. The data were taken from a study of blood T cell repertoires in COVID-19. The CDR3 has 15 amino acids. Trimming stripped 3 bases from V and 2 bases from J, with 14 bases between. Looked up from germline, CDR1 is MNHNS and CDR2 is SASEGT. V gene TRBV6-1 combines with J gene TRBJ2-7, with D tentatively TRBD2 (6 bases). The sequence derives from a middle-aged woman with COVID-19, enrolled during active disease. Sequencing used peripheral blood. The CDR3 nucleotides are TGTGCCAGCAGTGAGAGACTGGGGGGAGCCTACGAGCAGTACTTC. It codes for CASSERLGGAYEQYF.